This T cell receptor (beta chain) came from a study of T cells and copy number aberrations in small-cell lung cancer (dated by TCRdb to the early 2020s). About the study as a whole: TCR repertoire sequencing was paired with whole-exome sequencing of the same tumor regions to relate T cell metrics to mutations and copy number aberrations. Tumor TCR data existed for some 17 patients, while 14 patients had TCR data covering both tumor and normal tissue.

Donors were patients with limited-stage small-cell lung cancer who underwent surgical resection in Hangzhou, China, between about 2007 and 2021. All donors were treated with upfront surgery without preoperative chemotherapy or radiotherapy, and immunotherapy was not given to any donor before or after surgery. All 20 or so patients in the sequenced cohort were smokers or heavy second-hand smokers. Adjacent normal lung was collected at least 2 cm from the tumor margin and was confirmed morphologically free of malignant cells by two pathologists. To characterize T cell repertoire heterogeneity, the study applied multi-region TCR-beta sequencing to resected limited-stage small-cell lung cancers and to tumor-adjacent lung tissue. The AllPrep DNA/RNA FFPE Kit (Qiagen) was used to extract genomic DNA from the FFPE tissue. Study-wide findings and limitations: A small sample size, resulting from surgical resection being uncommon in small-cell lung cancer, limited the study, and the findings need validation. Lower T-cell density, richness and clonality were observed in tumors than in adjacent lung tissue, although the difference in density was not significant. All specimens consisted of formalin-fixed paraffin-embedded tissue, which is known to introduce sequencing artifacts.

The immunoSEQ hsTCRB Kit, with multiplexed V- and J-gene primers, was used to amplify TCR-beta CDR3 regions from genomic DNA. Unique DNA barcodes were added in a second PCR, and samples were pooled together with a negative and a positive control. Pooled TCR-beta libraries were sequenced on an Illumina MiSeq with a 150-cycle paired-end protocol. The authors' pipeline ran thus. Adaptive Biotechnologies processed the raw sequencing data into a report containing normalized, annotated TCR-beta repertoires. To compute T-cell density, TCR-beta templates were normalized to usable DNA, with usable DNA estimated through amplification of housekeeping genes. Richness was defined as the count of unique rearrangements, and clonality was defined as 1 minus Pielou's evenness. This is the immuneACCESS table as TCRdb keeps it, with only in-frame sequences that have V and J called. A part of the clones is gone; compared with another copy, unresolved V genes explain less than half, and the rest is unexplained. Clone size and V and J calls were adopted from that table, with D and trimming inferred from the DNA. Counted in this sample were about 6,600 clones; more than 70% of them appeared once. Clones ranked in the top ten supply approximately 10% of the sample.

The CDR3 starts with the cysteine, ends with the phenylalanine, and has 14 residues. The kept DNA is CDR3 alone, 42 bases in frame from the first base. The germline V gene provides CDR1 SNHLY and CDR2 FYNNEI. V and J are truncated by 3 bases and 6 bases respectively, leaving an intervening sequence of 12 bases. This clone came up a few times. Its antigen has not been determined. Nothing much larger sits one base from this clone, and base qualities are not available. The clonotype comes from a woman in her sixties or seventies with small cell lung cancer. Some clones in this sample may be carry-over from other donors' samples. The rearrangement joined TRBV2 to TRBJ1-5; TRBD1 might be the D gene, on 5 matching bases. Sequencing was carried out using normal tissue next to the tumor. CDR3 sequence: CASSEPAGGQPQHF. The DNA sequence is as follows: TGTGCCAGCAGTGAGCCCGCCGGGGGTCAGCCCCAGCATTTT.